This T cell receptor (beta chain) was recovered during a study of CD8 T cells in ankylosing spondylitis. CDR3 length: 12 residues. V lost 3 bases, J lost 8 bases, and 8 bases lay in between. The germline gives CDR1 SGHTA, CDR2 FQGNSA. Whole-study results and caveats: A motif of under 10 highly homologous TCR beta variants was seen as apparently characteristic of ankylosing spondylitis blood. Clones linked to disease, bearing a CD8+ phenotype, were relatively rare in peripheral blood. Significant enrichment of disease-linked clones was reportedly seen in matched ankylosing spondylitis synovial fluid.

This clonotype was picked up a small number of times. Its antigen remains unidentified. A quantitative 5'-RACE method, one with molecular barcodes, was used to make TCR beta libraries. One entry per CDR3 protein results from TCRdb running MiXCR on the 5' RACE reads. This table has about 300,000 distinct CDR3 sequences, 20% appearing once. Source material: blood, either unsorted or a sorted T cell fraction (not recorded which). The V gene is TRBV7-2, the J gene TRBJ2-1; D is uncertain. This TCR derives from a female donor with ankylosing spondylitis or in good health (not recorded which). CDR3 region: CASSLYLDEQFF. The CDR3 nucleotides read TGTGCCAGCAGCTTGTACCTCGATGAGCAGTTCTTC. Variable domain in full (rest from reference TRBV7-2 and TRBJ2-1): GAGVSQSPSNKVTEKGKDVELRCDPISGHTALYWYRQSLGQGLEFLIYFQGNSAPDKSGLPSDRFSAERTGGSVSTLTIQRTQQEDSAVYLCASSLYLDEQFFGPGTRLTVL.